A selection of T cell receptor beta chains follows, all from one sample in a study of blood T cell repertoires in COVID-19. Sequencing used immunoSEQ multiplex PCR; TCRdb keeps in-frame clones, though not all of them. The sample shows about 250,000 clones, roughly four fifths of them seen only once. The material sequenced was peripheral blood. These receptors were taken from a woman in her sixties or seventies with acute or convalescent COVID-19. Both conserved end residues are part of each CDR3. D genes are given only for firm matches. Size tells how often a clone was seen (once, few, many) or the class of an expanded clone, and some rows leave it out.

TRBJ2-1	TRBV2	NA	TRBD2	CASSGALAGGPDDEQFF	TGTGCCAGCAGTGGAGCCCTAGCGGGGGGGCCAGACGATGAGCAGTTCTTC
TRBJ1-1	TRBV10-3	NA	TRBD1	CAINRQGVGTEAFF	TGTGCCATCAACCGACAGGGGGTAGGCACTGAAGCTTTCTTT
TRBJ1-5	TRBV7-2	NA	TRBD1	CASSLGQGALNQPQHF	TGTGCCAGCAGCTTAGGACAGGGGGCTCTCAATCAGCCCCAGCATTTT
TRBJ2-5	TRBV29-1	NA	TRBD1	CSVEVTGLQETQYF	TGCAGCGTTGAAGTGACAGGGCTCCAAGAGACCCAGTACTTC
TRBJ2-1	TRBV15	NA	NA	CATSRDPTGGLQFF	TGTGCCACCAGCAGAGATCCGACGGGGGGCCTGCAGTTCTTC
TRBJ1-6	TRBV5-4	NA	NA	CASSLGRSTYNSPLHF	TGTGCCAGCAGCTTGGGACGGAGCACTTATAATTCACCCCTCCACTTT
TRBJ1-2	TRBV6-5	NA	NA	CAAGNSRPYGYTF	TGTGCCGCCGGAAACAGCCGCCCCTATGGCTACACCTTC
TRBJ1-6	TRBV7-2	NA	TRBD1	CASSPRQGDSPLHF	TGTGCCAGCAGCCCGCGACAGGGGGATTCACCCCTCCACTTT
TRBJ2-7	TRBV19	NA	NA	CASSGTPSYEQYF	TGTGCCAGTAGTGGGACACCTTCCTACGAGCAGTACTTC
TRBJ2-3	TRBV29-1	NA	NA	CSVEVVGDLSTQYF	TGCAGCGTTGAAGTGGTAGGGGACTTGAGTACGCAGTATTTT
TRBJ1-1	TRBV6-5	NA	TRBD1	CASSYGTGAYVTEAFF	TGTGCCAGCAGTTACGGGACAGGGGCCTATGTCACTGAAGCTTTCTTT
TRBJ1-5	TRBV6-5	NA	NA	CASSYQFSNQPQHF	TGTGCCAGCAGTTACCAGTTTAGCAATCAGCCCCAGCATTTT
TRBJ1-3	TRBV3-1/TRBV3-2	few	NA	CASSYSGNTIYF	TGTGCCAGCAGCTACTCTGGAAACACCATATATTTT
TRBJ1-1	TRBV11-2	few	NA	CASSLMLAGTEAFF	TGTGCCAGCAGCTTAATGTTGGCAGGCACTGAAGCTTTCTTT
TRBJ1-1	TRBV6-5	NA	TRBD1	CASSLGNRDRRAFF	TGTGCCAGCAGTTTGGGGAACCGGGACAGGAGGGCTTTCTTT
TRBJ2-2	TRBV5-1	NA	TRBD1	CASSGQANTGELFF	TGCGCCAGCTCGGGACAGGCGAACACCGGGGAGCTGTTTTTT
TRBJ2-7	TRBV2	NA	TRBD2	CASSLQSGGRTYEQYF	TGTGCCAGCAGTTTACAAAGCGGGGGGCGAACCTACGAGCAGTACTTC
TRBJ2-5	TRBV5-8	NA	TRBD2	CASSPRGVTLGETQYF	TGTGCCAGCAGTCCGCGGGGGGTTACCCTGGGGGAGACCCAGTACTTC
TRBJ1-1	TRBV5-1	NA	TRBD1	CASSSVRTGDTEAFF	TGCGCCAGCAGCTCGGTCCGGACAGGGGACACTGAAGCTTTCTTT
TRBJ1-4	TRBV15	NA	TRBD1	CATYDRDRGRTNEKLFF	TGTGCCACCTACGATCGGGACAGGGGGCGTACTAATGAAAAACTGTTTTTT
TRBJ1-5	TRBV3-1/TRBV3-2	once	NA	CASSQSSQPQHF	TGTGCCAGCAGCCAATCGAGTCAGCCCCAGCATTTT
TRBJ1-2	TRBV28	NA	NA	CASRVQNMGYTF	TGTGCCAGCAGGGTACAGAATATGGGCTACACCTTC
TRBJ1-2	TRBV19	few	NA	CASSIFEGEGYTF	TGTGCCAGTAGTATATTCGAGGGAGAGGGCTACACCTTC
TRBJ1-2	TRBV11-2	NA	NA	CASSLVQGGGIYGYTF	TGTGCCAGCAGCTTAGTGCAGGGTGGGGGCATCTATGGCTACACCTTC
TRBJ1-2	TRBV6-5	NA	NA	CASSRYQGSYGYTF	TGTGCCAGCAGTCGTTACCAGGGGAGCTATGGCTACACCTTC
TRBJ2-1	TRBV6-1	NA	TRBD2	CASSELAGGSNEQFF	TGTGCCAGCAGTGAACTAGCGGGGGGAAGTAATGAGCAGTTCTTC
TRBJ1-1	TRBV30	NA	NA	CAWSRTIRSGEAFF	TGTGCCTGGAGCCGGACTATTCGGTCAGGGGAAGCTTTCTTT
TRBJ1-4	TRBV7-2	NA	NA	CASSLVGTTNEKLFF	TGTGCCAGCAGCTTAGTGGGCACAACTAATGAAAAACTGTTTTTT
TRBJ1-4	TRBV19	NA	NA	CASSPGGGLVEKLFF	TGTGCCAGTAGTCCCGGGGGAGGGTTGGTTGAAAAACTGTTTTTT
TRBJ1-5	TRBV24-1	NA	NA	CATSDPQQHQPQHF	TGTGCCACCAGTGATCCTCAACAACATCAGCCCCAGCATTTT
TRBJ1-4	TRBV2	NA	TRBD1	CASRVTGGGEKLFF	TGTGCCAGCAGGGTGACAGGGGGTGGCGAAAAACTGTTTTTT
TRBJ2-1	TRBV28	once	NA	CASSSSIEQFF	TGTGCCAGCAGTTCCAGTATCGAGCAGTTCTTC
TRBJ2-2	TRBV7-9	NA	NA	CASSSYPPLGELFF	TGTGCCAGCAGCTCTTATCCCCCCTTGGGGGAGCTGTTTTTT
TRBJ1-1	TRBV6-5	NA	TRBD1	CASTFGQGATEAFF	TGTGCCAGCACCTTCGGACAGGGGGCCACTGAAGCTTTCTTT
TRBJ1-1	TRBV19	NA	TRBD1	CASLRQGDTEAFF	TGTGCCAGTTTAAGACAGGGAGACACTGAAGCTTTCTTT
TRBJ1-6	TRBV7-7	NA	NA	CASSLVPRNSYNSPLHF	TGTGCTAGCAGCTTGGTCCCGCGGAACTCCTATAATTCACCCCTCCACTTT
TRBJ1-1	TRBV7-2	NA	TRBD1	CASSRDRNTEAFF	TGTGCCAGCAGCCGGGACAGGAACACTGAAGCTTTCTTT
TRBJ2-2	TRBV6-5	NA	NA	CASNHHMVPGELFF	TGTGCCAGCAACCACCACATGGTGCCCGGGGAGCTGTTTTTT
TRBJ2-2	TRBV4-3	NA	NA	CASSQDRGDPTGELFF	TGCGCCAGCAGCCAAGATCGCGGAGACCCCACCGGGGAGCTGTTTTTT
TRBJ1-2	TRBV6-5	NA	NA	CASSYGQGNSYGYTF	TGTGCCAGCAGTTACGGCCAGGGAAATTCTTATGGCTACACCTTC
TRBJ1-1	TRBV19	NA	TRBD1	CASSILKGASGTEAFF	TGTGCCAGTAGTATTTTAAAGGGGGCGAGTGGGACTGAAGCTTTCTTT
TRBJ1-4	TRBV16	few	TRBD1	CASSHEATGVGKLFF	TGTGCCAGCAGCCACGAAGCGACAGGGGTTGGGAAACTGTTTTTT
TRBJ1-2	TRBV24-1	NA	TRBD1	CATSDNTDRAYGYTF	TGTGCCACCAGTGACAACACCGACAGGGCGTATGGCTACACCTTC
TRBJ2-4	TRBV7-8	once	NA	CASSSIGGRDDIQYF	TGTGCCAGCAGCTCGATCGGGGGGCGCGATGACATTCAGTACTTC
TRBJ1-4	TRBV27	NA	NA	CASSLWGGEKLFF	TGTGCCAGCAGTTTATGGGGAGGTGAAAAACTGTTTTTT
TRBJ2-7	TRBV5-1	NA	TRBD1	CASSLGPRDRVYEQYF	TGCGCCAGCAGCTTAGGACCCCGGGACAGGGTCTACGAGCAGTACTTC
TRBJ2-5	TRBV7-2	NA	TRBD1	CASSSTGFSAETQYF	TGTGCCAGCAGTTCGACAGGGTTTAGCGCAGAGACCCAGTACTTC
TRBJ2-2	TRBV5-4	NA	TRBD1	CASSLADRGPTGELFF	TGTGCCAGCAGCTTGGCGGACAGGGGTCCGACCGGGGAGCTGTTTTTT
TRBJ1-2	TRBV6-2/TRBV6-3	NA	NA	CASSYSALLDREGYTF	TGTGCCAGCAGTTACTCGGCCCTCCTGGACAGAGAAGGCTACACCTTC
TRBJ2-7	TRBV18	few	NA	CASSPISGTSEQYF	TGTGCCAGCTCACCAATTTCAGGAACCTCCGAGCAGTACTTC
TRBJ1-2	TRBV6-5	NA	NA	CASSLTGDYGYTF	TGTGCCAGCAGTCTTACAGGCGACTATGGCTACACCTTC
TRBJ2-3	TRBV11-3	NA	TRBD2	CASSLYGGADTQYF	TGTGCCAGCAGCTTATACGGGGGGGCTGATACGCAGTATTTT
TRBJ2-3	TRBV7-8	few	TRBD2	CASSLARGGIDTQYF	TGTGCCAGCAGCTTAGCGCGCGGGGGGATAGATACGCAGTATTTT
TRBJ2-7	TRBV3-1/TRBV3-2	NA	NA	CASSPSPGIPPYEQYF	TGTGCCAGCAGCCCTTCCCCGGGGATACCTCCCTACGAGCAGTACTTC